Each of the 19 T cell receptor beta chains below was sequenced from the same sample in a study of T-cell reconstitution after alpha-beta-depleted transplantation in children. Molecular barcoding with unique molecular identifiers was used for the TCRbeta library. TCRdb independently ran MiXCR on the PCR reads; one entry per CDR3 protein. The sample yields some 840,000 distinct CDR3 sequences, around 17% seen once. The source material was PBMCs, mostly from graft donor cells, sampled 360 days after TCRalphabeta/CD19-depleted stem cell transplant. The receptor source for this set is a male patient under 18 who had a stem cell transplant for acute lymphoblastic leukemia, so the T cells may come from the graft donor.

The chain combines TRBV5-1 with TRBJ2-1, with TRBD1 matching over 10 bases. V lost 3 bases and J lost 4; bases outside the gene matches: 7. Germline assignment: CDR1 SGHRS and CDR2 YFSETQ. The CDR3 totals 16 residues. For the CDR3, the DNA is TGCGCCAGCAGCTCCCGGGACAGGGGATTTTACAATGAGCAGTTCTTC. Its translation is CASSSRDRGFYNEQFF.

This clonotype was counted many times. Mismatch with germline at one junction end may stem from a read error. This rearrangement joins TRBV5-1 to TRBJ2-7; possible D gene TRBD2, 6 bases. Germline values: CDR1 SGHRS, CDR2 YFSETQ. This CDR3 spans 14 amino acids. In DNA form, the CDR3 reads TGTGCCAGCAGTTTGAGTAGCGGCTCCTACGAGCAGTACTTC. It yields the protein CASSLSSGSYEQYF. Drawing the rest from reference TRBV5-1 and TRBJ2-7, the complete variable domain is KAGVTQTPRYLIKTRGQQVTLSCSPISGHRSVSWYQQTPGQGLQFLFEYFSETQRNKGNFPGRFSGRQFSNSRSEMNVSTLELGDSALYLCASSLSSGSYEQYFGPGTRLTVT.

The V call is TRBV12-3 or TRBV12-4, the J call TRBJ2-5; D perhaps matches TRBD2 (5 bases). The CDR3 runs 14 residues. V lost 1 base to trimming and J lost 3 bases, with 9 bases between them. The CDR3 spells CASSLVKGEETQYF. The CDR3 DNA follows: TGTGCCAGCAGTTTAGTGAAGGGAGAAGAGACCCAGTACTTC.

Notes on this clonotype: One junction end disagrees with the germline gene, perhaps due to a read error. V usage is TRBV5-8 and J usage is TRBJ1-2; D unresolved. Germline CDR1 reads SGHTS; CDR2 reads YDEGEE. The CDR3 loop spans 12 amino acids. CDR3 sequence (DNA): TGTGCCAACAGCTTGGAGAACTATGGCTACACCTTC. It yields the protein CANSLENYGYTF.

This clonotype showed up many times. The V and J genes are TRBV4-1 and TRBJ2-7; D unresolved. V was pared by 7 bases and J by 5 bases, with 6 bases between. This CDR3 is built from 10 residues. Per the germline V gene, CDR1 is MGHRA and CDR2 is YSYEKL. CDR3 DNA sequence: TGCGCCAGCAAAAAAGACGAGCAGTACTTC. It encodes CASKKDEQYF.

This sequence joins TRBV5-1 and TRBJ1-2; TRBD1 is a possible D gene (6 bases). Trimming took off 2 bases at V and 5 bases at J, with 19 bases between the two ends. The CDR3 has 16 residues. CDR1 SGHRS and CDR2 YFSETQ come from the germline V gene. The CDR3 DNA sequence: TGCGCCAGCAGCTTCGAAGCATACAGGGAGGCATATGGCTACACCTTC. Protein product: CASSFEAYREAYGYTF.

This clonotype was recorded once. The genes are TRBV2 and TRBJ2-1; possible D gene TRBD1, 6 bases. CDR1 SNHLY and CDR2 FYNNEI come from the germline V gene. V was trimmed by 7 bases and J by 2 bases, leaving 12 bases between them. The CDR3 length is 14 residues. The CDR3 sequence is CASNLDSPYNEQFF. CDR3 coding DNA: TGTGCCAGCAATTTGGACAGCCCCTACAATGAGCAGTTCTTC.

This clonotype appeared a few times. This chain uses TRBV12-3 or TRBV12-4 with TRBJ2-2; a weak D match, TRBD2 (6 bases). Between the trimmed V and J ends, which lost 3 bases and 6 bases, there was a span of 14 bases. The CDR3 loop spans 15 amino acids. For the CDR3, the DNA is TGTGCCAGCAGTTTCAGGGACTCAGCCCCCGGGGAGCTGTTTTTT. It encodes CASSFRDSAPGELFF.

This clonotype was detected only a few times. This chain's CDR3 is CAISVTGPLSAQHF. As DNA, the CDR3 is TGTGCCATCAGTGTAACAGGTCCCTTGTCGGCCCAGCATTTT. The rearrangement joins TRBV10-3 to TRBJ1-5, with a weak D call TRBD1 (5 bases). The V gene's germline CDR1 is ENHRY and CDR2 SYGVKD. The CDR3 totals 14 residues. V was pared by 4 bases and J by 11 bases, with 18 bases between.

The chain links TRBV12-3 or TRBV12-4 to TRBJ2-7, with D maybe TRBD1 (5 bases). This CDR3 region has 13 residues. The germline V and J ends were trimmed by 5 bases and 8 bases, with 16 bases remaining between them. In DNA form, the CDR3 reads TGTGCCAGCAGTCCACCAGGGAATCGAAAGCAGTACTTC. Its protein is CASSPPGNRKQYF.

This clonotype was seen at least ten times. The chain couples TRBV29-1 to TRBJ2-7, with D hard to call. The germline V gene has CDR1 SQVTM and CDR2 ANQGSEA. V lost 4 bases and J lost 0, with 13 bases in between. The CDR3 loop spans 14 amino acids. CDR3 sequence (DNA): TGCAGCGTTGTCCGGGCCGTCAGCTCCTACGAGCAGTACTTC. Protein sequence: CSVVRAVSSYEQYF.

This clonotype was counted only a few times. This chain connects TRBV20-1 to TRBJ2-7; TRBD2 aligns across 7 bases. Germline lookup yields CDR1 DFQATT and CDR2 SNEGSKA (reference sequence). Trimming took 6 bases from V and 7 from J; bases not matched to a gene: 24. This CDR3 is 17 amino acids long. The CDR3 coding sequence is TGCAGTGCCCTCATCGGGAGCGGGATATTTGAGGCGGGGGAGCAGTACTTC. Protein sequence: CSALIGSGIFEAGEQYF.

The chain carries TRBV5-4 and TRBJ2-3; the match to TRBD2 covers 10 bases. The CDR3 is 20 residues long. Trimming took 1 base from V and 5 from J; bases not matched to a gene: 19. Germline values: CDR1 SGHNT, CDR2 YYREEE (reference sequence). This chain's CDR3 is CASSLRGVVAGGREEDTQYF. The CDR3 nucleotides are TGTGCCAGCAGCTTGAGAGGGGTCGTAGCGGGAGGTCGGGAAGAAGATACGCAGTATTTT.

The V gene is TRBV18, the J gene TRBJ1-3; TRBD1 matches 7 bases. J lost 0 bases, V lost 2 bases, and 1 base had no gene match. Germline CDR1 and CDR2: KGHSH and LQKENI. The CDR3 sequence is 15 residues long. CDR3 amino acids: CASSPSGGSGNTIYF. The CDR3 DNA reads TGTGCCAGCTCACCATCAGGGGGCTCTGGAAACACCATATATTTT.

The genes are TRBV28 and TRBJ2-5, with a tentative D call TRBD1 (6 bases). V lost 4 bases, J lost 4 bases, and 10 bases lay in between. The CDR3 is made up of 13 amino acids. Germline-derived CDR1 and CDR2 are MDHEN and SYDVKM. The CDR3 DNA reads TGTGCCAGCAGTTACACAGGGTCAGAGACCCAGTACTTC. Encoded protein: CASSYTGSETQYF. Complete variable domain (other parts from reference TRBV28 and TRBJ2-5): DVKVTQSSRYLVKRTGEKVFLECVQDMDHENMFWYRQDPGLGLRLIYFSYDVKMKEKGDIPEGYSVSREKKERFSLILESASTNQTSMYLCASSYTGSETQYFGPGTRLLVL.

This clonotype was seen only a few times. The CDR3 coding sequence is TGTGCCAGTAGTATAGTCGATGAGCAGTTCTTC. This gives the protein CASSIVDEQFF. The V and J genes are TRBV19 and TRBJ2-1; no reliable D call. This CDR3 has 11 amino acids. V lost 1 base and J lost 8, with 3 bases in between. Germline-derived CDR1 and CDR2 are LNHDA and SQIVND (reference sequence).

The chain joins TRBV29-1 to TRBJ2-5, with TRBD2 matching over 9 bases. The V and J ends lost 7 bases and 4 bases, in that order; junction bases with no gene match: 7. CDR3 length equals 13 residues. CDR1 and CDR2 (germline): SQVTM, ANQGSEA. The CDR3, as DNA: TGCAGCGCCCCAGCACTAGCGGGAGAGACCCAGTACTTC. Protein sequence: CSAPALAGETQYF.

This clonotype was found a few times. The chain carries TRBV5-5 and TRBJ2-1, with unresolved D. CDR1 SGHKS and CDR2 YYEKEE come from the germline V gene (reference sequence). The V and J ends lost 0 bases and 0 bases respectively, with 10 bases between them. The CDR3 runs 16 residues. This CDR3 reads CASSLAGQRSYNEQFF. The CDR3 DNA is TGTGCCAGCAGCTTGGCCGGCCAGCGCTCCTACAATGAGCAGTTCTTC.

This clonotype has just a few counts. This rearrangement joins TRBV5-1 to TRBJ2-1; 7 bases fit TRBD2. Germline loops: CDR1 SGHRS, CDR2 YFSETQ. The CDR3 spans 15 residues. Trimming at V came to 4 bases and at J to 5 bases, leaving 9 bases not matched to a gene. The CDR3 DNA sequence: TGCGCCAGCAGCCGGAGGGCTAGCGGCGACAATGAGCAGTTCTTC. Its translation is CASSRRASGDNEQFF.